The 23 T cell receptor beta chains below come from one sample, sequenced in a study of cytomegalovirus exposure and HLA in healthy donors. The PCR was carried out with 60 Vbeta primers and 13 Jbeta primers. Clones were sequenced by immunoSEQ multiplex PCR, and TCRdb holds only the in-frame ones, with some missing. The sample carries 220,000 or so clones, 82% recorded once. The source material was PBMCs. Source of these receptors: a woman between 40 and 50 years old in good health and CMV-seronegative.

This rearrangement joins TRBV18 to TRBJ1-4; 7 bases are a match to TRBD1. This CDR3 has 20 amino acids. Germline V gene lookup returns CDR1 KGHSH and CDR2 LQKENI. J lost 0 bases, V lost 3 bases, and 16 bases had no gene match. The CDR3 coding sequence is TGTGCCAGCTCACCTCCAAAAGAACCGGGACAGCGTGCAACTAATGAAAAACTGTTTTTT. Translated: CASSPPKEPGQRATNEKLFF.

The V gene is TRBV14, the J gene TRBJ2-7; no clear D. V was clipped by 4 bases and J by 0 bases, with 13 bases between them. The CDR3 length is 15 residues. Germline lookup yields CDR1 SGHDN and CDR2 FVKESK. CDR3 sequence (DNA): TGTGCCAGCAGCCTCCAAGCTGAGATCTCCTACGAGCAGTACTTC. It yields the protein CASSLQAEISYEQYF. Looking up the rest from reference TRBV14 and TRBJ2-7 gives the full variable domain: EAGVTQFPSHSVIEKGQTVTLRCDPISGHDNLYWYRRVMGKEIKFLLHFVKESKQDESGMPNNRFLAERTGGTYSTLKVQPAELEDSGVYFCASSLQAEISYEQYFGPGTRLTVT.

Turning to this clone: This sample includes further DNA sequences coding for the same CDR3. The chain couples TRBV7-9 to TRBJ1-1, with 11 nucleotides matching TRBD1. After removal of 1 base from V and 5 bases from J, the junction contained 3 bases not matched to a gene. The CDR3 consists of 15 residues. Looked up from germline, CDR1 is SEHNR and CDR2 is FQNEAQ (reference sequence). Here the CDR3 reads CASSLVGQGATEAFF. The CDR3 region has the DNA TGTGCCAGCAGCTTAGTAGGACAGGGGGCGACTGAAGCTTTCTTT. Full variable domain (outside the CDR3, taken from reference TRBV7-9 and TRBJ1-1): DTGVSQNPRHKITKRGQNVTFRCDPISEHNRLYWYRQTLGQGPEFLTYFQNEAQLEKSRLLSDRFSAERPKGSFSTLEIQRTEQGDSAMYLCASSLVGQGATEAFFGQGTRLTVV.

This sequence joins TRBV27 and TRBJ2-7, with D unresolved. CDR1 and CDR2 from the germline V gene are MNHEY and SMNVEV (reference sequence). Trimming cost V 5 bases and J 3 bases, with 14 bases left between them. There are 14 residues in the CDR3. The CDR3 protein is CASSRSRTSYEQYF. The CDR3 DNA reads TGTGCCAGCAGTCGATCTAGAACGAGCTACGAGCAGTACTTC.

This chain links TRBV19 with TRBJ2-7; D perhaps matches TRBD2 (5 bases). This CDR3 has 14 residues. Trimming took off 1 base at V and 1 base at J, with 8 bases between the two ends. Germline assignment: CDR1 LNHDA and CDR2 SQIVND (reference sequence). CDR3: CASSIGTGSYEQYF. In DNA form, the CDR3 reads TGTGCCAGTAGTATAGGAACGGGGTCCTACGAGCAGTACTTC.

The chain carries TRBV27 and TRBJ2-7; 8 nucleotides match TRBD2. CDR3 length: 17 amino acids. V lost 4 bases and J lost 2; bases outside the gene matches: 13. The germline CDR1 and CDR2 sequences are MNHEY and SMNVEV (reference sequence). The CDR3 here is CASSSRVLVAGTYEQYF. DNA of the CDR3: TGTGCCAGCAGTTCCCGAGTGTTGGTAGCGGGAACCTACGAGCAGTACTTC.

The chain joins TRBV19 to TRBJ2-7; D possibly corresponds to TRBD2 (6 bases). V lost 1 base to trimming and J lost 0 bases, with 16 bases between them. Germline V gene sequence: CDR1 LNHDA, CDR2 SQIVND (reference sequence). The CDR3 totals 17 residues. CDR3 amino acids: CASSIASGGASSYEQYF. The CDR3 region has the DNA TGTGCCAGTAGTATAGCATCTGGAGGGGCAAGCTCCTACGAGCAGTACTTC.

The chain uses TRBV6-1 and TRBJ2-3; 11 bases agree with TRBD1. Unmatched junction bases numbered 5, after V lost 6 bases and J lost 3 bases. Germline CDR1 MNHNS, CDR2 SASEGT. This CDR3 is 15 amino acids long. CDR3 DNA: TGTGCCAGCAGATCCGGGACAGGGGGAACAGATACGCAGTATTTT. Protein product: CASRSGTGGTDTQYF.

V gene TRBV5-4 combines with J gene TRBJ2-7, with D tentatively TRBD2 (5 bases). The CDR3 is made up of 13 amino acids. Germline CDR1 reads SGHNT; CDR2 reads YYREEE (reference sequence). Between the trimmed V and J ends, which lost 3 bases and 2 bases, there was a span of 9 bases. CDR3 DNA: TGTGCCAGCAGCTCCGGACTGGCCTACGAGCAGTACTTC. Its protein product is CASSSGLAYEQYF.

The CDR3 DNA is TGTGCCATCAGTGAGAGAGTGAACACTGAAGCTTTCTTT. Translated, it gives CAISERVNTEAFF. The chain links TRBV10-3 to TRBJ1-1; D is uncertain. Germline V gene sequence: CDR1 ENHRY, CDR2 SYGVKD. V lost 2 bases and J 0 bases, leaving 4 bases between the germline ends. The CDR3 totals 13 residues.

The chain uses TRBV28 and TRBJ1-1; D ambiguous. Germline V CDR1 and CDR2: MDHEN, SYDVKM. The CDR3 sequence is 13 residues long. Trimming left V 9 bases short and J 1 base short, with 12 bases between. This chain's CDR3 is CASHRPGNTEAFF. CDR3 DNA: TGTGCCAGTCATCGGCCAGGGAACACTGAAGCTTTCTTT.

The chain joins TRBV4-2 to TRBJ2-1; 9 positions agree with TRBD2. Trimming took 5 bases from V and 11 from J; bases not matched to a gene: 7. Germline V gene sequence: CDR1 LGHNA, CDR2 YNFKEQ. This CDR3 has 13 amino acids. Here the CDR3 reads CASSRGLAPQQFF. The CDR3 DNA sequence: TGTGCCAGCAGCAGGGGACTAGCTCCCCAGCAGTTCTTC.

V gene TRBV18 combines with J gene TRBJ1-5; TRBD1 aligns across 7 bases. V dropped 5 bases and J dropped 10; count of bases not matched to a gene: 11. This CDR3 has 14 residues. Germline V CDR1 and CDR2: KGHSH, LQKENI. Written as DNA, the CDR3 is TGTGCCAGCTCAGATGGACAGGTTCTTAGACCCCAGCATTTT. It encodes CASSDGQVLRPQHF.

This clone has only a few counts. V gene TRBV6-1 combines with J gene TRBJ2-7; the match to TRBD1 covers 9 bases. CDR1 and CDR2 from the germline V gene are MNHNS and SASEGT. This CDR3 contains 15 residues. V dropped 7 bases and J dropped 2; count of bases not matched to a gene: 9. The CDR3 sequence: CASMVDGTGTYEQYF. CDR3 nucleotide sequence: TGTGCCAGCATGGTCGACGGGACAGGGACCTACGAGCAGTACTTC.

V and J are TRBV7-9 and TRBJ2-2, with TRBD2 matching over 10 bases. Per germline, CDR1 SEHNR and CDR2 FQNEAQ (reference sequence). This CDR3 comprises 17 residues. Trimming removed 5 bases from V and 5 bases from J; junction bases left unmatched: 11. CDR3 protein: CASSPPAGGPGTGELFF. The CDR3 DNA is TGTGCCAGCAGCCCACCAGCGGGAGGGCCTGGGACCGGGGAGCTGTTTTTT.

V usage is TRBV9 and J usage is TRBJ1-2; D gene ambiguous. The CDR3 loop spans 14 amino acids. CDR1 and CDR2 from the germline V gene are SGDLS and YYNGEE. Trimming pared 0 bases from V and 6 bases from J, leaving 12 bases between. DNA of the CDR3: TGTGCCAGCAGCGTAGCTACGAGCGGGGATGGCTACACCTTC. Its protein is CASSVATSGDGYTF. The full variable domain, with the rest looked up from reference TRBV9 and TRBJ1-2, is DSGVTQTPKHLITATGQRVTLRCSPRSGDLSVYWYQQSLDQGLQFLIQYYNGEERAKGNILERFSAQQFPDLHSELNLSSLELGDSALYFCASSVATSGDGYTFGSGTRLTVV.

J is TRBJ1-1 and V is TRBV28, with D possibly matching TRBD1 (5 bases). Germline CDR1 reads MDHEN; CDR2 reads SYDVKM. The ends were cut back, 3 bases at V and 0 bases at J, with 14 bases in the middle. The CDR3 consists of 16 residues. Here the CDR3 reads CASSLGTYGMNTEAFF. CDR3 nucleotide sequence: TGTGCCAGCAGTTTGGGGACTTACGGGATGAACACTGAAGCTTTCTTT.

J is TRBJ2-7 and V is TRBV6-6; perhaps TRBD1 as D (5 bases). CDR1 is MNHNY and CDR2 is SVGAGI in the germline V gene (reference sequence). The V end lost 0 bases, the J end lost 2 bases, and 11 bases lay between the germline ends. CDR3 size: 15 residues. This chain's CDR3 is CASSYSGQGTYEQYF. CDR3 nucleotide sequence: TGTGCCAGCAGTTACTCGGGGCAGGGAACCTACGAGCAGTACTTC.

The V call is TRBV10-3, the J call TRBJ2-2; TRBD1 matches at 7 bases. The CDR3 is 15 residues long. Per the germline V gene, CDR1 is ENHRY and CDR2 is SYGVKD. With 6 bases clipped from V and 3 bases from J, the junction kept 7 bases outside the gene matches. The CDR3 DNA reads TGTGCCATCAGCCCCCATACAGGGGACACCGGGGAGCTGTTTTTT. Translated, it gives CAISPHTGDTGELFF.

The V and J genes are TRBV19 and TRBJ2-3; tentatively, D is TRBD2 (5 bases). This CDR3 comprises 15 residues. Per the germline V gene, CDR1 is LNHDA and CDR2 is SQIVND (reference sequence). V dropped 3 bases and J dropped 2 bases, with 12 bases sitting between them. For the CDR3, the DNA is TGTGCCAGTAGTATCGGAGGATCTTACACAGATACGCAGTATTTT. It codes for CASSIGGSYTDTQYF.

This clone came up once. The CDR3 DNA reads as TGTGCCAGCAGTGACTTTTTGGCAGGTCAACCCTACGAGCAGTACTTC. It specifies CASSDFLAGQPYEQYF. The rearrangement links TRBV25-1 to TRBJ2-7; D is undetermined. V dropped 3 bases and J dropped 2 bases, with 17 bases sitting between them. This CDR3 is 16 amino acids long. CDR1 is MGHDK and CDR2 is SYGVNS in the germline V gene.

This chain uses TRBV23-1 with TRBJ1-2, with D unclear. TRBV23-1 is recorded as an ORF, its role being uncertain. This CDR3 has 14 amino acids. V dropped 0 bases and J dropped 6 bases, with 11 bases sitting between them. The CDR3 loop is CASSQSVGGNGYTF. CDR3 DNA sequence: TGCGCCAGCAGTCAATCGGTCGGAGGGAATGGCTACACCTTC.

The CDR3 loop reads CASSSDRTYEQYF. The CDR3, as DNA: TGTGCCAGCAGCTCGGACAGAACCTACGAGCAGTACTTC. This rearrangement joins TRBV5-8 to TRBJ2-7, with D possibly being TRBD1 (6 bases). CDR1 SGHTS and CDR2 YDEGEE come from the germline V gene. The CDR3 is 13 amino acids. V shed 3 bases and J shed 2 bases, with 9 bases lying between them.